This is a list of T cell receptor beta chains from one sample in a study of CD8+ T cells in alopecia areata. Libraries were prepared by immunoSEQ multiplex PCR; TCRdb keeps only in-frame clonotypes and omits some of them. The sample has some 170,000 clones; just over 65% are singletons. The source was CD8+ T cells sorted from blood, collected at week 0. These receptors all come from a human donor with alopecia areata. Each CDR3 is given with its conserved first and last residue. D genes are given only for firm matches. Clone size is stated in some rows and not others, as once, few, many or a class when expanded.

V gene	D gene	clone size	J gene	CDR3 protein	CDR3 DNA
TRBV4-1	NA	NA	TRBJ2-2	CASSWIRNTGELFF	TGCGCCAGCAGCTGGATCAGGAACACCGGGGAGCTGTTTTTT
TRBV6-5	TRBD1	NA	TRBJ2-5	CASSYGTGVETQYF	TGTGCCAGCAGTTACGGGACAGGGGTGGAGACCCAGTACTTC
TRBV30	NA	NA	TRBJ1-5	CAWSGGESLSQPQHF	TGTGCCTGGAGTGGAGGGGAGAGTCTTTCTCAGCCCCAGCATTTT
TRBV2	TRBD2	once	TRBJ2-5	CASSDAGGARETQYF	TGTGCCAGCAGTGATGCCGGGGGGGCCAGAGAGACCCAGTACTTC
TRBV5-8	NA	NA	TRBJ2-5	CASSHGVSKEETQYF	TGTGCCAGCAGCCATGGCGTGAGTAAAGAAGAGACCCAGTACTTC
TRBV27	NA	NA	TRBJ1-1	CASSVSPPEAFF	TGTGCCAGCAGTGTATCACCACCTGAAGCTTTCTTT
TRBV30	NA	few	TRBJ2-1	CAWSAANYNEQFF	TGTGCCTGGAGTGCCGCCAACTACAATGAGCAGTTCTTC
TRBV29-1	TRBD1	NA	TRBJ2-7	CSVVGIVDTGGYEQYF	TGCAGCGTTGTGGGGATAGTCGATACAGGGGGATACGAGCAGTACTTC
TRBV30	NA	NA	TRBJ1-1	CAWGPGPNTEAFF	TGTGCCTGGGGACCGGGGCCGAACACTGAAGCTTTCTTT
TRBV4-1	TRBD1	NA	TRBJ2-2	CASSQVDRGTGELFF	TGCGCCAGCAGCCAAGTGGACAGGGGGACCGGGGAGCTGTTTTTT
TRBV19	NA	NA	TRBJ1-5	CASSMALGSNQPQHF	TGTGCCAGTAGTATGGCCCTGGGGAGCAATCAGCCCCAGCATTTT
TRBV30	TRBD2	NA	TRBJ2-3	CAWSESTSGGLVTDTQYF	TGTGCCTGGAGTGAATCGACTAGCGGGGGGCTTGTGACAGATACGCAGTATTTT
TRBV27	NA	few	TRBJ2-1	CASRSEGGAVNEQFF	TGTGCCAGCAGAAGTGAGGGGGGGGCAGTCAATGAGCAGTTCTTC
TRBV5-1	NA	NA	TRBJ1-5	CASSPRSGGNQPQHF	TGCGCCAGCAGCCCCCGCTCGGGGGGCAATCAGCCCCAGCATTTT
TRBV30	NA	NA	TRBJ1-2	CAWTRDTPGRGYTF	TGTGCCTGGACCCGGGATACCCCCGGGCGTGGCTACACCTTC
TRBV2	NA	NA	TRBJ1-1	CASSLGNLNTEAFF	TGTGCCAGCAGCCTAGGTAACCTGAACACTGAAGCTTTCTTT
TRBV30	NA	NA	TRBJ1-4	CAWSVTYNEKLFF	TGTGCCTGGAGTGTAACCTATAATGAAAAACTGTTTTTT
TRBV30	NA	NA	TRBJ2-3	CAWSNLRDTQYF	TGTGCCTGGAGTAATCTGAGAGATACGCAGTATTTT
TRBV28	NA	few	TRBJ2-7	CASVPPTASYEQYF	TGTGCCAGCGTTCCTCCGACAGCCTCCTACGAGCAGTACTTC
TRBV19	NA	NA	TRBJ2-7	CASSILATSASYEQYF	TGTGCCAGTAGTATACTAGCGACCTCGGCCTCCTACGAGCAGTACTTC
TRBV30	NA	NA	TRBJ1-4	CAWSEVPNEKLFF	TGTGCCTGGAGTGAGGTCCCTAATGAAAAACTGTTTTTT
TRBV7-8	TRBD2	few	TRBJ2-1	CASSLGLAGYNEQFF	TGTGCCAGCAGCTTAGGACTAGCGGGATACAATGAGCAGTTCTTC
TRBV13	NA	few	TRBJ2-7	CASSLVDHRYEQYF	TGTGCCAGCAGCTTAGTTGACCATCGGTACGAGCAGTACTTC
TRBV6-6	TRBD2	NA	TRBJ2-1	CASTAGTSYNEQFF	TGTGCCAGTACAGCGGGGACTTCCTACAATGAGCAGTTCTTC
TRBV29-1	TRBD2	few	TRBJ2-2	CSVGGTSGPGELFF	TGCAGCGTTGGGGGGACTAGTGGCCCCGGGGAGCTGTTTTTT
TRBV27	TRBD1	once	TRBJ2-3	CASSSLQGARTDTQYF	TGTGCCAGCAGTTCACTCCAGGGGGCGCGGACAGATACGCAGTATTTT
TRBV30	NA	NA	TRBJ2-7	CAWSGGSHEQYF	TGTGCCTGGAGTGGAGGGAGCCACGAGCAGTACTTC